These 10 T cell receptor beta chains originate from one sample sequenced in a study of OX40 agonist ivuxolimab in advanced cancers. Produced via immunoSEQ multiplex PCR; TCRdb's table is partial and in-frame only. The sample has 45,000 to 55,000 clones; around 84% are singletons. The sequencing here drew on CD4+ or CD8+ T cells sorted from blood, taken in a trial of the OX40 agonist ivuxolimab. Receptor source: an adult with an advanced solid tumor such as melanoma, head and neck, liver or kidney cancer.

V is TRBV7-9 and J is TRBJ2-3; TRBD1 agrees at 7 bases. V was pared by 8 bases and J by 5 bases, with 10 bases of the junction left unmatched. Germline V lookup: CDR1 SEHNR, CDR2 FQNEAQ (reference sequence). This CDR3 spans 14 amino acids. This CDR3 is CASPQGGAVDTQYF. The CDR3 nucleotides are TGTGCCAGCCCCCAAGGGGGCGCGGTAGATACGCAGTATTTT.

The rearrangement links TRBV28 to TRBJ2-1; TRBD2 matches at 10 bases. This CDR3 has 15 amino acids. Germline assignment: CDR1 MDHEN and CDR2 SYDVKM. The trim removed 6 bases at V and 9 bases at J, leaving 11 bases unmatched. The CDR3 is CASSPGLAGVIEQFF. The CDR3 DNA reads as TGTGCCAGCAGCCCCGGGCTAGCGGGAGTGATTGAGCAGTTCTTC.

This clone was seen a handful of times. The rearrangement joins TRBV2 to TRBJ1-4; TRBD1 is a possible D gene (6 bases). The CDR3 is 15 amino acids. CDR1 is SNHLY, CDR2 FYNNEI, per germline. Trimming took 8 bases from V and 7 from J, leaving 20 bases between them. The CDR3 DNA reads TGTGCCAGCCGTACCCGACCAGGGGCGGGTGAAAAACTGTTTTTT. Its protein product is CASRTRPGAGEKLFF. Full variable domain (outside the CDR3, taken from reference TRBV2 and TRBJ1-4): EPEVTQTPSHQVTQMGQEVILRCVPISNHLYFYWYRQILGQKVEFLVSFYNNEISEKSEIFDDQFSVERPDGSNFTLKIRSTKLEDSAMYFCASRTRPGAGEKLFFGSGTQLSVL.

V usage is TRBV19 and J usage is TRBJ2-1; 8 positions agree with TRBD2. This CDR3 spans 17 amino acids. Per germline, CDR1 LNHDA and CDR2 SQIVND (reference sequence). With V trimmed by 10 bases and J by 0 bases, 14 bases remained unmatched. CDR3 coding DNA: TGTGCCACCCGCCGGCGGGAGGTCCCCAGCTCCTACAATGAGCAGTTCTTC. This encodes CATRRREVPSSYNEQFF. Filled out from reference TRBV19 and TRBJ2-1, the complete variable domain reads DGGITQSPKYLFRKEGQNVTLSCEQNLNHDAMYWYRQDPGQGLRLIYYSQIVNDFQKGDIAEGYSVSREKKESFPLTVTSAQKNPTAFYLCATRRREVPSSYNEQFFGPGTRLTVL.

The CDR3 protein is CATLGLASSNEQFF. CDR3 DNA sequence: TGTGCCACCTTGGGACTAGCGAGTAGTAATGAGCAGTTCTTC. The V call is TRBV6-6, the J call TRBJ2-1; TRBD2 matches 10 bases. The ends lost 10 bases at V and 7 bases at J; junction bases unmatched: 10. The CDR3 runs 14 residues. Germline V CDR1 and CDR2: MNHNY, SVGAGI (reference sequence).

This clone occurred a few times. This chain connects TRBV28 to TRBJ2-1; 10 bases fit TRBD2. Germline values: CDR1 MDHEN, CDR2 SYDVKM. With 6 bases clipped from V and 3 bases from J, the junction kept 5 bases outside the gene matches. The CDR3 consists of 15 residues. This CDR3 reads CASSSRLAGYNEQFF. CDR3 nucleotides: TGTGCCAGCAGCTCACGACTAGCGGGCTACAATGAGCAGTTCTTC.

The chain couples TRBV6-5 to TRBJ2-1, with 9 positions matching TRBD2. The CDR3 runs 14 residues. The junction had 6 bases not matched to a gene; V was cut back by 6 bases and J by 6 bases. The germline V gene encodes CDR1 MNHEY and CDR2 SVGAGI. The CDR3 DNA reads TGTGCCAGCAGCCTTAGCGGGAGTGGCAATGAGCAGTTCTTC. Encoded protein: CASSLSGSGNEQFF.

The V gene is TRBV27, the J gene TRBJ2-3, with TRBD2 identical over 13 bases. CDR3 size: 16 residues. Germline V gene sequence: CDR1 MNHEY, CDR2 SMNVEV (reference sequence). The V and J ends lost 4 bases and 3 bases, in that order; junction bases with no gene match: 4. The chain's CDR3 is CASSSTSGRVTDTQYF. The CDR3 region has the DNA TGTGCCAGCAGTTCAACTAGCGGGAGGGTTACAGATACGCAGTATTTT.

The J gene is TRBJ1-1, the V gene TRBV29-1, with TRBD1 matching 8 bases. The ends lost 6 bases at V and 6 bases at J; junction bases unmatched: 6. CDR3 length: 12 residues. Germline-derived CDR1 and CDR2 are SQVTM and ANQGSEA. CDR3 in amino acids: CSVATGGPEAFF. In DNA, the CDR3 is TGCAGCGTGGCAACAGGGGGACCTGAAGCTTTCTTT.

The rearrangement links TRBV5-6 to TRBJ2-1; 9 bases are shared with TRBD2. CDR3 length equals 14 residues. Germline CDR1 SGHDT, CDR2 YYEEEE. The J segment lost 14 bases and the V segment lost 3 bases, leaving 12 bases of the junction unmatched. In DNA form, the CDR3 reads TGTGCCAGCAGCTGGGAATCCGTAGCGGGAGTGAAGTTCTTC. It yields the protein CASSWESVAGVKFF.